These 21 T cell receptor beta chains were sequenced from one sample in a study of CD4 T cells in relation to SARS-CoV-2 and coronaviruses. Using immunoSEQ multiplex PCR, the repertoire was profiled, and TCRdb retains in-frame clones only, with some absent. Counted here are about 26,000 clones, 77% occurring once; the ten biggest clones make up 18%. These TCRs are of unknown antigen specificity. Unexposed donor CD4+ T cells date from 2011-2018, before the COVID-19 pandemic. CD4+ T cells were isolated from the cells after around eleven days of culture. Sequenced: CD4+ T cells from PBMCs, cultured in vitro. The receptor source for this set is a human donor in good health.

In this sample, this clone turned up once. The chain uses TRBV7-2 and TRBJ2-7, with 7 bases lining up with TRBD2. The V gene end was trimmed by 1 base and the J gene end by 6 bases; junction bases not matched to a gene: 6. Germline V gene lookup returns CDR1 SGHTA and CDR2 FQGNSA. CDR3 length equals 14 residues. In DNA form, the CDR3 reads TGTGCCAGCAGCTTAGACGCGGGGGTGGCCGAGCAGTACTTC. It codes for CASSLDAGVAEQYF.

A note on this clone: Its ends do not fully match the called genes, so a read error is possible. The gene calls are TRBV7-6 and TRBJ2-2; 10 bases line up with TRBD1. Germline CDR1 and CDR2: SGHVS and FNYEAQ. There are 16 residues in the CDR3. In DNA form, the CDR3 reads TGTGCCAGCAGACCTCCGGGACAGGGGAACAGCGGGGAGCTGTTTTTT. This gives the protein CASRPPGQGNSGELFF.

Only a few counts were recorded for this clone. The J gene is TRBJ2-2, the V gene TRBV7-7; no reliable D call. The V end was cut by 4 bases, the J end by 2 bases, with 8 bases between. CDR3 length: 14 residues. Per germline, CDR1 SSHAT and CDR2 FNYEAQ (reference sequence). The CDR3: CASSSHLNTGELFF. CDR3 nucleotide sequence: TGTGCCAGCAGCTCGCACCTTAACACCGGGGAGCTGTTTTTT. Complete variable domain (other parts from reference TRBV7-7 and TRBJ2-2): GAGVSQSPRYKVTKRGQDVTLRCDPISSHATLYWYQQALGQGPEFLTYFNYEAQPDKSGLPSDRFSAERPEGSISTLTIQRTEQRDSAMYRCASSSHLNTGELFFGEGSRLTVL.

This sequence joins TRBV5-4 and TRBJ2-7; D tentatively reads TRBD1 or TRBD2 (6 bases each). The CDR3 covers 14 residues. Germline V gene lookup returns CDR1 SGHNT and CDR2 YYREEE (reference sequence). Deletions cut 4 bases from V and 0 bases from J, with 11 bases between. CDR3 sequence reads: CASSPPGASYEQYF. For the CDR3, the DNA is TGTGCCAGCAGCCCCCCGGGGGCCTCCTACGAGCAGTACTTC.

The rearrangement links TRBV4-2 to TRBJ2-1; no clear D gene. Germline CDR1 LGHNA, CDR2 YNFKEQ. V was shortened by 2 bases and J by 9 bases, with 11 bases between the two germline ends. The CDR3 extends over 13 amino acids. Written as DNA, the CDR3 is TGTGCCAGCAGCCAATCCCGGGCTGGTGAGCAGTTCTTC. Its protein product is CASSQSRAGEQFF.

The genes are TRBV19 and TRBJ2-7, with D possibly being TRBD2 (6 bases). The CDR3 runs 13 residues. With 5 bases removed from V and 6 bases from J, the gap between germline ends came to 14 bases. The V gene's germline CDR1 is LNHDA and CDR2 SQIVND (reference sequence). The CDR3 is CASSRGRGSEQYF. The DNA for the CDR3 is TGTGCCAGTAGTCGAGGTCGGGGGAGCGAGCAGTACTTC.

This clone was found once. J is TRBJ2-7 and V is TRBV29-1, with 8 bases matching TRBD1. Germline-derived CDR1 and CDR2 are SQVTM and ANQGSEA. This CDR3 region has 13 residues. V lost 6 bases to trimming and J lost 1 base; unmatched junction nucleotides: 5. CDR3 sequence: CSVDRVGSYEQYF. As DNA, the CDR3 is TGCAGCGTGGACAGGGTCGGGTCCTACGAGCAGTACTTC.

The sample holds one count of this clone. The chain uses TRBV18 and TRBJ2-5; no firm D call. Looked up from germline, CDR1 is KGHSH and CDR2 is LQKENI. The CDR3 loop spans 14 amino acids. V gave up 3 bases and J gave up 3 bases, with 11 bases separating them. In DNA form, the CDR3 reads TGTGCCAGCTCACCCCCCGGCGGTGAAGAGACCCAGTACTTC. Translation: CASSPPGGEETQYF.

V is TRBV19 and J is TRBJ2-5; TRBD1 matches at 8 bases. CDR1 LNHDA and CDR2 SQIVND come from the germline V gene (reference sequence). This CDR3 spans 14 amino acids. V shed 5 bases, J shed 1 base, and the junction held 3 bases outside the gene matches. The CDR3 nucleotides are TGTGCCAGTAGTCCACAGGGGGTCCAAGAGACCCAGTACTTC. Amino acids: CASSPQGVQETQYF.

This chain connects TRBV5-1 to TRBJ2-1, with TRBD2 matching 9 bases. The CDR3 covers 15 residues. With V trimmed by 4 bases and J by 4 bases, 6 bases remained unmatched. Germline assignment: CDR1 SGHRS and CDR2 YFSETQ. In DNA form, the CDR3 reads TGCGCCAGCAGCAGGACTAGCGCGATTTACAATGAGCAGTTCTTC. Protein sequence: CASSRTSAIYNEQFF.

The gene calls are TRBV19 and TRBJ1-2; D ambiguous. CDR1 is LNHDA and CDR2 is SQIVND in the germline V gene (reference sequence). This CDR3 spans 15 amino acids. The V and J ends lost 1 base and 2 bases respectively, with 11 bases between them. The CDR3 reads CASSIAQGLNYGYTF. The DNA of the CDR3 is TGTGCCAGTAGTATAGCACAAGGGTTGAACTATGGCTACACCTTC.

The genes are TRBV4-3 and TRBJ2-2, with 9 bases matching TRBD2. The CDR3 has 18 residues. The V gene end was trimmed by 0 bases and the J gene end by 5 bases; junction bases not matched to a gene: 10. Germline values: CDR1 LGHNA, CDR2 YSLEER. In DNA, the CDR3 is TGCGCCAGCAGCCAAGATTATATGGCGGGGGGGGGAACCGGGGAGCTGTTTTTT. Translated, it gives CASSQDYMAGGGTGELFF.

V gene TRBV5-1 combines with J gene TRBJ1-3; D gene ambiguous. Germline values: CDR1 SGHRS, CDR2 YFSETQ. Trimming left V 7 bases short and J 0 bases short, with 11 bases between. The CDR3 has 14 residues. CDR3 in DNA: TGCGCCAGCGGCGGCGGCAGCTCTGGAAACACCATATATTTT. Translating gives CASGGGSSGNTIYF.

V usage is TRBV30 and J usage is TRBJ2-7; D is ambiguous. This CDR3 spans 16 amino acids. CDR1 and CDR2 from the germline V gene are GTSNPN and SVGIG (reference sequence). The V and J ends lost 4 bases and 5 bases respectively, with 24 bases between them. Written as DNA, the CDR3 is TGTGCCTGGACCAGAGATACAGCACTCCCCACCCACGAGCAGTACTTC. This encodes CAWTRDTALPTHEQYF.

The chain carries TRBV30 and TRBJ2-3; D gene unclear. V was shortened by 4 bases and J by 0 bases, with 14 bases between the two germline ends. CDR1 GTSNPN and CDR2 SVGIG come from the germline V gene (reference sequence). There are 15 residues in the CDR3. CDR3: CAWKLGEMSTDTQYF. The CDR3 coding sequence is TGTGCCTGGAAGCTTGGTGAGATGAGCACAGATACGCAGTATTTT.

For the CDR3, the DNA is TGTGCCAGTAGACCCCCGGAGGGAAACTATGGCTACACCTTC. Encoded protein: CASRPPEGNYGYTF. This chain connects TRBV19 to TRBJ1-2, with D hard to call. CDR3 size: 14 residues. Germline-derived CDR1 and CDR2 are LNHDA and SQIVND (reference sequence). The V and J ends lost 6 bases and 2 bases respectively, with 13 bases between them.

The CDR3 bases are TGCAGCGTTGGAGGCAGGGATCAGGGCCGGAGCGGGAGGGCAAACAATGAGCAGTTCTTC. Encoded protein: CSVGGRDQGRSGRANNEQFF. This chain connects TRBV29-1 to TRBJ2-1; 10 bases agree with TRBD2. The CDR3 runs 20 residues. V shed 4 bases, J shed 5 bases, and the junction held 23 bases outside the gene matches. Germline-derived CDR1 and CDR2 are SQVTM and ANQGSEA.

This chain joins TRBV7-2 and TRBJ2-5, with D uncertain. With 5 bases removed from V and 4 bases from J, the gap between germline ends came to 8 bases. CDR1 is SGHTA, CDR2 FQGNSA, per germline. CDR3 length equals 12 residues. CDR3 amino acids: CASSPTVETQYF. The CDR3 DNA reads TGTGCCAGCAGCCCAACAGTAGAGACCCAGTACTTC.

This rearrangement joins TRBV27 to TRBJ1-1; 7 nucleotides agree with TRBD1. Trimming took 3 bases from V and 11 from J; bases not matched to a gene: 6. Per germline, CDR1 MNHEY and CDR2 SMNVEV (reference sequence). This CDR3 has 12 residues. DNA of the CDR3: TGTGCCAGCAGTTTTCGAAGGGGGCATGCTTTCTTT. As protein: CASSFRRGHAFF.

The chain carries TRBV4-1 and TRBJ1-6; no firm D call. Looked up from germline, CDR1 is MGHRA and CDR2 is YSYEKL. The CDR3 covers 17 residues. Trimming stripped 3 bases from V and 5 bases from J, with 17 bases between. CDR3 nucleotides: TGCGCCAGCAGCCAGTTCCAGAGTACCTCGAATAATTCACCCCTCCACTTT. Encoded protein: CASSQFQSTSNNSPLHF.

The chain links TRBV10-3 to TRBJ2-7; TRBD1 matches at 7 bases. CDR1 ENHRY and CDR2 SYGVKD come from the germline V gene. CDR3 length: 15 amino acids. Trimming at V came to 1 base and at J to 0 bases, leaving 3 bases not matched to a gene. DNA for the CDR3: TGTGCCATCAGTGAGTGGGACAGCCTCTCCTACGAGCAGTACTTC. Its protein is CAISEWDSLSYEQYF.